This T cell receptor (beta chain) came from a study of T cell clonotyping in hematopoietic cell transplantation. General study results and limits: After transplant, recipient diversity fell while pathologically expanded clonotypes grew through day 180.

Stated time point: recipient sample about 28 days before transplant, after cytoreduction. V was cut by 4 bases and J by 2 bases, with 14 bases left in between. Germline V gene sequence: CDR1 GTSNPN, CDR2 SVGIG (reference sequence). The length of the CDR3 is 14 residues. Some clones are missing from TCRdb's copy, which holds only in-frame ones; the method was immunoSEQ multiplex PCR. The profile shows more than 40,000 clones, approximately 81% of them singletons. As regards this clone: Its antigen is undetermined.

Material: peripheral blood mononuclear cells, obtained before stem cell transplant. The chain employs TRBV30 and TRBJ1-1; D is ambiguous. The clonotype was recovered from a man aged 55 to 70 with acute myeloid leukemia. Some clones in this sample may be carry-over from other donors' samples. The CDR3 spells CAWTSEGTNTEAFF. CDR3 DNA sequence: TGTGCCTGGACCTCGGAGGGAACCAACACTGAAGCTTTCTTT.